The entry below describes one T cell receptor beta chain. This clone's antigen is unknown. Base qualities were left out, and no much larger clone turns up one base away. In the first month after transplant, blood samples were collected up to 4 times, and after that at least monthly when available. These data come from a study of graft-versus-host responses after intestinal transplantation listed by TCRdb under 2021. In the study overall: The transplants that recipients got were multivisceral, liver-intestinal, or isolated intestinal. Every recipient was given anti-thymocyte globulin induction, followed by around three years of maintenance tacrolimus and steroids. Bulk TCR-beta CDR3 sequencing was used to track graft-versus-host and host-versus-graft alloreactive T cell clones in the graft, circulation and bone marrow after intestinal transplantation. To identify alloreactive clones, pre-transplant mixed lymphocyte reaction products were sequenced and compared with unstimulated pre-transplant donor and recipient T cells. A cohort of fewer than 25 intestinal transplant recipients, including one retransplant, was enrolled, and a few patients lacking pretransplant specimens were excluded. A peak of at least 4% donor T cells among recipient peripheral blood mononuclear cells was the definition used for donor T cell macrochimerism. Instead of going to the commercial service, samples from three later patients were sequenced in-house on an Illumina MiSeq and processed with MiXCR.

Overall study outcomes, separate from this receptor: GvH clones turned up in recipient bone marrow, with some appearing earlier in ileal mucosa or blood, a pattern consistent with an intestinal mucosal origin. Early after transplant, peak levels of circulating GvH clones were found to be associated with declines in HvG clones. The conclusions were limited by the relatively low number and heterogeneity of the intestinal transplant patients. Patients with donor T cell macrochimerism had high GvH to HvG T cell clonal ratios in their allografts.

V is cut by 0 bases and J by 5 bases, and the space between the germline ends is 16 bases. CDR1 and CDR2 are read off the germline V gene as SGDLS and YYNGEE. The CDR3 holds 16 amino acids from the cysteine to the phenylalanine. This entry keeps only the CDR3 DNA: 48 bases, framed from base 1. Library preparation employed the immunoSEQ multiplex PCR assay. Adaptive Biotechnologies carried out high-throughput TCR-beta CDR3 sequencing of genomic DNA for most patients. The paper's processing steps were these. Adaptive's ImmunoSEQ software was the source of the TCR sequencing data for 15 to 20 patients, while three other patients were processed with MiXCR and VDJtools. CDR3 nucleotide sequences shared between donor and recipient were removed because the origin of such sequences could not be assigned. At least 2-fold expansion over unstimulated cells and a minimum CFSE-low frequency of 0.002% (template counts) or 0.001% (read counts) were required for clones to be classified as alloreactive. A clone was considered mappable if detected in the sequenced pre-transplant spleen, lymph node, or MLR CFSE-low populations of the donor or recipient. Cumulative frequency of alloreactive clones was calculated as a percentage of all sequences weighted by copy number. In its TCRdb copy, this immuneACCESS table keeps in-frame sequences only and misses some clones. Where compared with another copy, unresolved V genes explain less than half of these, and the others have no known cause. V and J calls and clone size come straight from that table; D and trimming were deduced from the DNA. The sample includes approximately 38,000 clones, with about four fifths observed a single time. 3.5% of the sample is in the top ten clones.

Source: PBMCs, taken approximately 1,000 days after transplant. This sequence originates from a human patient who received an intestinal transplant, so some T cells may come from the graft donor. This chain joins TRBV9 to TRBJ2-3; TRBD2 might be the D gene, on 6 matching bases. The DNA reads TGTGCCAGCAGCGTAGATTTGGCGGGGCCCCTAGATACGCAGTATTTT. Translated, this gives CASSVDLAGPLDTQYF.